These 21 T cell receptor beta chains came from one sample sequenced in a study of blood T cell repertoires in COVID-19. Some clones are missing from TCRdb's copy, which holds only in-frame ones; the method was immunoSEQ multiplex PCR. The sample lists about 200,000 clones, 70% to 90% occurring once. The specimen was PBMCs or T cells enriched from blood (not recorded which). The receptors were gathered from a man aged 30-40 years who had recovered from COVID-19.

This chain connects TRBV28 to TRBJ2-7, with a weak D call TRBD2 (5 bases). Trimming removed 1 base at V and 0 bases at J, with 22 bases between. CDR1 is MDHEN, CDR2 SYDVKM, per germline. This CDR3 is built from 19 residues. The CDR3 DNA is TGTGCCAGCAGTTTATTGTGGTTGGTGGGGAGCAGGAGCTCCTACGAGCAGTACTTC. It codes for CASSLLWLVGSRSSYEQYF.

The chain joins TRBV15 to TRBJ1-4; tentative D call: TRBD1 (5 bases). The CDR3 consists of 18 residues. Germline CDR1 is LNHNV and CDR2 is YYDKDF (reference sequence). V was shortened by 1 base and J by 0 bases, with 15 bases between the two germline ends. CDR3: CATSRGRGILATNEKLFF. CDR3 DNA sequence: TGTGCCACCAGCAGAGGAAGGGGAATCCTTGCAACTAATGAAAAACTGTTTTTT.

The genes are TRBV5-5 and TRBJ2-5; 11 bases line up with TRBD2. CDR3 length equals 17 residues. Germline assignment: CDR1 SGHKS and CDR2 YYEKEE (reference sequence). V shed 4 bases and J 0 bases; nucleotides not matched to a gene: 8. Here the CDR3 DNA reads TGTGCCAGCAGCCCCCGACTAGCGGGACTAGACCAAGAGACCCAGTACTTC. The encoded protein is CASSPRLAGLDQETQYF.

The rearrangement links TRBV2 to TRBJ2-3, with TRBD1 matching 11 bases. The CDR3 totals 18 residues. Germline V gene sequence: CDR1 SNHLY, CDR2 FYNNEI. Germline trimming cut 0 bases from V and 2 bases from J; bases unmatched to any gene: 7. Here the CDR3 reads CASSEASDRGRATDTQYF. CDR3 bases: TGTGCCAGCAGTGAAGCGTCGGACAGGGGGCGAGCCACAGATACGCAGTATTTT.

The V gene is TRBV27, the J gene TRBJ1-1, with TRBD1 identical over 8 bases. The CDR3 covers 15 residues. V was clipped by 4 bases and J by 0 bases; unmatched bases: 4. Germline V CDR1 and CDR2: MNHEY, SMNVEV (reference sequence). CDR3: CASSSGTGVNTEAFF. In nucleotides, the CDR3 is TGTGCCAGCAGTTCCGGGACAGGTGTGAACACTGAAGCTTTCTTT.

This sequence joins TRBV4-3 and TRBJ1-2; D is uncertain. Trimming stripped 1 base from V and 5 bases from J, with 14 bases between. The germline gives CDR1 LGHNA, CDR2 YSLEER. The CDR3 loop spans 15 amino acids. For the CDR3, the DNA is TGCGCCAGCAGCCAAGTTGAGACACCTATGTATGGCTACACCTTC. This sequence encodes CASSQVETPMYGYTF.

The V and J genes are TRBV12-3 or TRBV12-4 and TRBJ1-2; 9 bases are shared with TRBD1. J was trimmed by 11 bases and V by 6 bases; bases with no gene match: 10. This CDR3 has 13 residues. The DNA for the CDR3 is TGTGCCAGCAGCCCGGGACAGGGTGTCGGGTACACCTTC. This sequence encodes CASSPGQGVGYTF.

The V and J genes are TRBV4-2 and TRBJ1-1; maybe TRBD1 (5 bases). The CDR3 loop spans 21 amino acids. V was pared by 0 bases and J by 0 bases, with 26 bases between. In germline, CDR1 is LGHNA, CDR2 YNFKEQ. This chain's CDR3 is CASSQDRTGDWYSSMNTEAFF. CDR3 in DNA: TGTGCCAGCAGCCAAGATCGCACGGGGGATTGGTATAGTTCTATGAACACTGAAGCTTTCTTT.

This CDR3 is CASSESTGLTYEQYF. The CDR3 coding sequence is TGCGCCAGCAGTGAGTCGACGGGTCTTACCTACGAGCAGTACTTC. The rearrangement uses TRBV10-1 and TRBJ2-7; D unclear. The V end lost 0 bases, the J end lost 2 bases, and 11 bases lay between the germline ends. Per germline, CDR1 WNHNN and CDR2 SYGVQD (reference sequence). This CDR3 contains 15 residues.

The CDR3 is CASSLPSYANTGELFF. CDR3 nucleotide sequence: TGTGCCAGTAGTCTTCCTTCGTATGCGAACACCGGGGAGCTGTTTTTT. The chain is built from TRBV19 and TRBJ2-2; D not resolved. The V gene's germline CDR1 is LNHDA and CDR2 SQIVND (reference sequence). V lost 5 bases and J lost 0, with 13 bases in between. The CDR3 extends over 16 amino acids.

The J gene is TRBJ1-1, the V gene TRBV19; 8 bases align to TRBD1. The V gene end was trimmed by 3 bases and the J gene end by 0 bases; junction bases not matched to a gene: 12. This CDR3 has 18 residues. Germline assignment: CDR1 LNHDA and CDR2 SQIVND (reference sequence). CDR3: CASSIFVGQAHLNTEAFF. The CDR3 nucleotides are TGTGCCAGTAGTATTTTTGTGGGACAGGCCCATTTGAACACTGAAGCTTTCTTT.

The V call is TRBV9, the J call TRBJ2-7; 9 bases line up with TRBD2. Germline CDR1 reads SGDLS; CDR2 reads YYNGEE. The CDR3 length is 14 residues. The junction had 4 bases not matched to a gene; V was cut back by 3 bases and J by 3 bases. The DNA of the CDR3 is TGTGCCAGCAGCGCTCTAGCGGGGAGCTACGAGCAGTACTTC. This encodes CASSALAGSYEQYF.

J is TRBJ2-1 and V is TRBV19, with no clear D. The CDR3 is 13 residues long. Germline V gene lookup returns CDR1 LNHDA and CDR2 SQIVND (reference sequence). V was clipped by 3 bases and J by 3 bases, with 6 bases between them. CDR3 sequence (DNA): TGTGCCAGTAGTATTTCCAGCTACAATGAGCAGTTCTTC. Translating it yields CASSISSYNEQFF.

A single count supports this clone. V usage is TRBV6-4 and J usage is TRBJ2-7, with TRBD1 identical over 10 bases. CDR1 is MRHNA and CDR2 is SNTAGT in the germline V gene. CDR3 length: 14 residues. V shed 6 bases and J 1 base; nucleotides not matched to a gene: 3. Here the CDR3 DNA reads TGTGCCAGCAGCCCGGACAGGGGGTCCTACGAGCAGTACTTC. Residues: CASSPDRGSYEQYF.

This sequence joins TRBV9 and TRBJ1-1; possibly TRBD1 for D (5 bases). This CDR3 has 14 residues. V was clipped by 3 bases and J by 3 bases, with 12 bases between them. The germline CDR1 and CDR2 sequences are SGDLS and YYNGEE. In DNA form, the CDR3 reads TGTGCCAGCAGCGGCCCGGGGGGAGACACTGAAGCTTTCTTT. It encodes CASSGPGGDTEAFF.

The sample holds one count of this clone. The chain recombines TRBV7-2 with TRBJ2-7; 7 bases line up with TRBD1. This CDR3 is 14 amino acids long. Germline lookup yields CDR1 SGHTA and CDR2 FQGNSA. J gave up 3 bases and V 8 bases, and 10 bases lay outside the gene matches. The CDR3 protein is CASLVEGASYEQYF. The CDR3 nucleotides are TGTGCCAGCTTGGTTGAGGGGGCGAGCTACGAGCAGTACTTC.

This rearrangement joins TRBV11-2 to TRBJ2-2; 10 positions match TRBD2. J gave up 3 bases and V 3 bases, and 1 base lay outside the gene matches. The CDR3 is made up of 15 amino acids. The germline V gene has CDR1 SGHAT and CDR2 FQNNGV. CDR3 sequence (DNA): TGTGCCAGCAGCTTCAGCGGGAGGGACACCGGGGAGCTGTTTTTT. It is translated as CASSFSGRDTGELFF.

The chain uses TRBV7-8 and TRBJ1-4; TRBD1 aligns across 7 bases. The CDR3 contains 17 residues. Germline values: CDR1 SGHVS, CDR2 FQNEAQ. V gave up 1 base and J gave up 7 bases; unmatched junction bases: 12. This chain's CDR3 is CASSLDPADRVTEKLFF. In DNA, the CDR3 is TGTGCCAGCAGCTTAGATCCCGCTGACAGGGTAACTGAAAAACTGTTTTTT.

The chain combines TRBV6-2 or TRBV6-3 with TRBJ2-1; 11 bases map to TRBD2. The V segment lost 2 bases and the J segment 6 bases; nucleotides outside the gene matches: 6. This CDR3 is built from 16 residues. Germline CDR1 reads MNHEY; CDR2 reads SVGEGT. The CDR3 protein is CASSYPLAGGPNEQFF. Here the CDR3 DNA reads TGTGCCAGCAGTTACCCCTTAGCGGGGGGGCCCAATGAGCAGTTCTTC.

The chain couples TRBV6-5 to TRBJ2-7, with no clear D. Trimming removed 0 bases at V and 3 bases at J, with 15 bases between. CDR3 length: 16 amino acids. Germline V gene data show CDR1 as MNHEY and CDR2 as SVGAGI. The CDR3 DNA is TGTGCCAGCAGTTACTCTCCTATCAGGCCAGGCTACGAGCAGTACTTC. This codes for CASSYSPIRPGYEQYF.

The chain is built from TRBV10-2 and TRBJ2-1; D may be TRBD2 (6 bases). V lost 4 bases and J lost 4, with 14 bases in between. CDR1 and CDR2 from the germline V gene are WSHSY and SAAADI. The CDR3 consists of 15 residues. This chain's CDR3 is CASSAEGFLYNEQFF. CDR3 nucleotide sequence: TGCGCCAGCAGTGCGGAGGGATTTTTGTACAATGAGCAGTTCTTC.